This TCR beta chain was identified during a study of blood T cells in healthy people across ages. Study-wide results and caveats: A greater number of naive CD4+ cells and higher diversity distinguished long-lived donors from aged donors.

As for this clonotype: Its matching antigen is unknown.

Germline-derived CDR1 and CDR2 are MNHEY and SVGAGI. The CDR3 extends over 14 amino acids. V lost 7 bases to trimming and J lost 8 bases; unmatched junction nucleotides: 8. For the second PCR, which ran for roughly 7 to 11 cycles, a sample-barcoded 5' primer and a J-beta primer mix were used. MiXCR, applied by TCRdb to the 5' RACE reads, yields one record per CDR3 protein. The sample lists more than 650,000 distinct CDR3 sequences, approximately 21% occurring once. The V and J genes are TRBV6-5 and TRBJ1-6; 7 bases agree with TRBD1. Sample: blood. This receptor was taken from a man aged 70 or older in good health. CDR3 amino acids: CASKVGGRDSPLHF. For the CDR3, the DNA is TGTGCCAGCAAAGTAGGGGGCAGGGATTCACCCCTCCACTTT.